Each of the 7 T cell receptor beta chains below was sequenced from the same sample in a study of T cells in Graves' hyperthyroidism and ophthalmopathy (dated by TCRdb to about 2019). Library preparation employed multiplex PCR. The instrument was an Illumina HiSeq 2000. TCR beta CDR3 regions were amplified from RNA transcripts. The first round of RT-PCR for the TCR CDR3 was performed with the HTBI primer set and the Qiagen OneStep RT-PCR kit. The public sequencing data were trimmed at Q25 with fastp and processed into clonotypes with MiXCR by TCRdb, which kept only in-frame beta chains. Here each entry gathers all rows of one CDR3 protein and keeps the most common genes and DNA. This sample is represented by hundreds of thousands of distinct CDR3 sequences; about 15% of them were singletons. In total, the top ten clones hold almost 6% of the sample. The sequenced material came from blood. All receptors derive from a woman aged 25 to 39 with Graves' hyperthyroidism that later progressed to Graves' ophthalmopathy.

The sample holds a few counts of this clonotype. The J gene is TRBJ1-5, the V gene TRBV27; tentative D call: TRBD1 (6 bases). The V gene's germline CDR1 is MNHEY and CDR2 SMNVEV (reference sequence). V was shortened by 10 bases and J by 4 bases, with 17 bases between the two germline ends. The CDR3 covers 14 residues. The CDR3 DNA follows: TGTGCCACCTCTAGCGGGGGCCCTAATCAGCCCCAGCATTTT. Translation gives CATSSGGPNQPQHF.

This clonotype has ten or more counts. The rearrangement links TRBV30 to TRBJ1-5; tentative D call: TRBD1 (5 bases). Germline V CDR1 and CDR2: GTSNPN, SVGIG (reference sequence). The CDR3 spans 13 residues. Between the trimmed V and J ends, which lost 1 base and 8 bases, there was a span of 12 bases. The CDR3 coding sequence is TGTGCCTGGAGTGAGCGGGGCCTGGAGCCCCAGCATTTT. Its protein is CAWSERGLEPQHF.

Concerning this clonotype: A much larger clone differs by one base, so this may be a read error. V is TRBV30 and J is TRBJ2-1, with TRBD2 matching over 13 bases. The CDR3 contains 14 residues. Germline V gives CDR1 GTSNPN, CDR2 SVGIG (reference sequence). CDR3 sequence: CAWSVLAGGDEQLF. The CDR3, as DNA: TGTGCCTGGAGTGTACTAGCGGGAGGGGATGAGCAGCTCTTC.

This clonotype was recorded at least ten times. The chain links TRBV7-3 to TRBJ2-1; 9 nucleotides match TRBD1. The CDR3 consists of 14 residues. V gave up 5 bases and J gave up 12 bases; unmatched junction bases: 11. Germline lookup yields CDR1 SGHTA and CDR2 FQGTGA. CDR3 DNA: TGTGCCAGCAGCCCCGGGACAGGGATGGGGAGGCAGTTCTTC. Its translation: CASSPGTGMGRQFF.

The V call is TRBV18, the J call TRBJ2-1; 11 bases are a match to TRBD2. This CDR3 region has 17 residues. Trimming at V came to 0 bases and at J to 4 bases, leaving 5 bases not matched to a gene. Germline loops: CDR1 KGHSH, CDR2 LQKENI. The CDR3 DNA reads TGTGCCAGCTCACCACCGACTAGCGGGAAGGTGTACAATGAGCAGTTCTTC. It codes for CASSPPTSGKVYNEQFF.

This clonotype was seen repeatedly, ten times or more. The rearrangement links TRBV11-2 to TRBJ2-2; D call uncertain. V was pared by 1 base and J by 6 bases, with 9 bases between. Germline CDR1 reads SGHAT; CDR2 reads FQNNGV. The CDR3 spans 14 residues. CDR3 protein: CASSLVQAAGELFF. CDR3 bases: TGTGCCAGCAGCTTAGTTCAGGCGGCCGGGGAGCTGTTTTTT.

J is TRBJ1-5 and V is TRBV19; 9 nucleotides line up with TRBD1. Germline V lookup: CDR1 LNHDA, CDR2 SQIVND (reference sequence). V was pared by 4 bases and J by 3 bases, with 4 bases of the junction left unmatched. This CDR3 has 15 amino acids. The CDR3 coding sequence is TGTGCCAGTAGTAGGACAGGGGAGTACAATCAGCCCCAGCATTTT. Translating it yields CASSRTGEYNQPQHF.